This T cell receptor (beta chain) was identified during a study of monozygotic twins with inflammatory bowel disease. Points from the study as a whole: The co-twins with IBD showed lower TCRbeta diversity (inverse Simpson) than their healthy siblings. Compared with healthy twins, IBD patients shared fewer clonotypes with others, especially with disease activity.

TCRdb reprocessed the 5' RACE reads, with one entry per CDR3 protein and no DNA. The listing contains more than 300,000 distinct CDR3 sequences. In the case of this clonotype: The antigen remains unidentified.

The CDR3 consists of 14 residues. The germline gives CDR1 KGHDR, CDR2 SFDVKD. The sequence derives from a human donor with ulcerative colitis or Crohn's disease, or a healthy co-twin of an affected twin (not recorded which). The J gene is TRBJ2-1, the V gene TRBV24-1. The sequencing input was blood. The chain's CDR3 is CATSDGLGDGEQFF.